One sample yielded the 10 T cell receptor beta chains listed below, sequenced in a study of blood T cell repertoires in COVID-19. Here immunoSEQ multiplex PCR was the method, and the copy in TCRdb shows in-frame clones only, minus some. The table lists 84,000 or so clones, 70% to 90% of them singletons, with approximately 12% in the top ten. Sequencing was done on a sample of peripheral blood. The receptors originated from a woman aged 70 to 79 with active or convalescent COVID-19.

The V call is TRBV5-4, the J call TRBJ1-1; TRBD1 aligns across 11 bases. Germline CDR1 and CDR2: SGHNT and YYREEE (reference sequence). There are 18 residues in the CDR3. The trim removed 4 bases at V and 2 bases at J, leaving 13 bases unmatched. The chain's CDR3 is CASSAAPGQGEENTEAFF. In nucleotides, the CDR3 is TGTGCCAGCAGCGCTGCACCGGGACAGGGGGAGGAAAACACTGAAGCTTTCTTT.

The chain couples TRBV6-6 to TRBJ1-2; no definite D call. Trimming took 6 bases from V and 3 from J, leaving 17 bases between them. This CDR3 is 15 amino acids long. Germline loops: CDR1 MNHNY, CDR2 SVGAGI (reference sequence). CDR3 DNA: TGTGCCAGCAGACCCTCGGTACGGGGTGACTATGGCTACACCTTC. Its translation is CASRPSVRGDYGYTF.

The V and J genes are TRBV14 and TRBJ2-7, with D possibly matching TRBD2 (7 bases). Trimming removed 4 bases from V and 2 bases from J, with 18 bases in between. This CDR3 comprises 16 residues. The V gene's germline CDR1 is SGHDN and CDR2 FVKESK. For the CDR3, the DNA is TGTGCCAGCAGCCCTATCCGGGGGGCTCTACCCTACGAGCAGTACTTC. Translated: CASSPIRGALPYEQYF.

The V gene is TRBV6-6, the J gene TRBJ2-7, with D possibly matching TRBD1 (6 bases). The CDR3 is made up of 13 amino acids. The V end lost 5 bases, the J end lost 1 base, and 9 bases lay between the germline ends. In germline, CDR1 is MNHNY, CDR2 SVGAGI (reference sequence). The CDR3 sequence: CASSRGTSYEQYF. CDR3 DNA: TGTGCCAGCAGTAGGGGGACATCCTACGAGCAGTACTTC.

The rearrangement links TRBV6-5 to TRBJ1-6; 7 nucleotides agree with TRBD1. Germline loops: CDR1 MNHEY, CDR2 SVGAGI. Trimming cost V 6 bases and J 6 bases; bases outside gene matches: 5. The CDR3 consists of 14 residues. The CDR3 nucleotides read TGTGCCAGCAGCAACAGGGGAGGTAATTCACCCCTCCACTTT. Amino acids: CASSNRGGNSPLHF.

The chain recombines TRBV29-1 with TRBJ2-1; 9 bases are a match to TRBD1. Germline CDR1 is SQVTM and CDR2 is ANQGSEA. J gave up 6 bases and V 7 bases, and 13 bases lay outside the gene matches. This CDR3 has 15 amino acids. The CDR3 sequence: CSANDRGAKSNEQFF. The CDR3 nucleotides are TGCAGCGCGAACGACAGGGGGGCTAAGAGCAATGAGCAGTTCTTC.

The chain joins TRBV5-4 to TRBJ1-4; no definite D call. CDR3 length equals 15 residues. Germline-derived CDR1 and CDR2 are SGHNT and YYREEE (reference sequence). Trimming took off 0 bases at V and 4 bases at J, with 10 bases between the two ends. The chain's CDR3 is CASSLAGALNEKLFF. CDR3 bases: TGTGCCAGCAGCTTGGCAGGCGCGCTTAATGAAAAACTGTTTTTT.

The V call is TRBV5-4, the J call TRBJ2-5; 7 nucleotides agree with TRBD1. Trimming cost V 0 bases and J 4 bases; bases outside gene matches: 6. The CDR3 consists of 15 residues. Germline V gives CDR1 SGHNT, CDR2 YYREEE (reference sequence). CDR3 loop: CASSLVGGEGETQYF. Here the CDR3 DNA reads TGTGCCAGCAGCTTGGTAGGGGGCGAAGGAGAGACCCAGTACTTC.

Here the CDR3 DNA reads TGTGCCAGCAGCCAGATGACAGGGGAGAACACTGAAGCTTTCTTT. This codes for CASSQMTGENTEAFF. This chain links TRBV5-4 with TRBJ1-1; 8 bases line up with TRBD1. Germline values: CDR1 SGHNT, CDR2 YYREEE (reference sequence). CDR3 length equals 15 residues. Unmatched junction bases numbered 6, after V lost 4 bases and J lost 1 base.

The V call is TRBV7-2, the J call TRBJ1-1, with D perhaps TRBD1 (6 bases). The V end was cut by 0 bases, the J end by 12 bases, with 14 bases between. This CDR3 has 13 residues. Looked up from germline, CDR1 is SGHTA and CDR2 is FQGNSA. CDR3 sequence reads: CASSLAEKGVTFF. The CDR3 DNA is TGTGCCAGCAGCTTAGCCGAAAAGGGGGTCACTTTCTTT.